This T cell receptor beta chain was documented in a study of blood T cell repertoires in COVID-19. The protocol was immunoSEQ multiplex PCR, while the TCRdb copy is restricted to in-frame clones and leaves out a portion. Among under 200,000 clones listed, around 79% were seen once. Trimming left V 5 bases short and J 1 base short, with 11 bases between. Germline CDR1 is LGHDT and CDR2 is YNNKEL (reference sequence). The CDR3 contains 14 residues. The chain uses TRBV3-1 (or the pseudogene TRBV3-2) and TRBJ1-1; the D gene is possibly TRBD1 (6 bases). Sequenced material: peripheral blood. The receptor's source is a woman aged 55-75 years with COVID-19, enrolled during active disease. The DNA for the CDR3 is TGTGCCAGCAGCTCCCGGGACAAGAACACTGAAGCTTTCTTT. Translating it yields CASSSRDKNTEAFF.